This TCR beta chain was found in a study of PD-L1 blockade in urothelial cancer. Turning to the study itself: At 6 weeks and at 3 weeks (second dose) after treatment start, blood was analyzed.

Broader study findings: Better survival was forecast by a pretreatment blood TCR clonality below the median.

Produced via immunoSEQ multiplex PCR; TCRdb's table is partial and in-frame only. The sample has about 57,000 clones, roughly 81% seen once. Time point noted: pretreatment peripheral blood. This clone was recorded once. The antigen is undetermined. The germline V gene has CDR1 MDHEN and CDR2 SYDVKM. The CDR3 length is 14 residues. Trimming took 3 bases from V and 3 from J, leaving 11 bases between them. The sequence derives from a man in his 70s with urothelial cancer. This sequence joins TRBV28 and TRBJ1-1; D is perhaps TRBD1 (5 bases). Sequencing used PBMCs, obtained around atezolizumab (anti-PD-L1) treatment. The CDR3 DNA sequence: TGTGCCAGCAGTTTGCCAGGGACTTACACTGAAGCTTTCTTT. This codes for CASSLPGTYTEAFF.